A selection of T cell receptor beta chains follows, all from one sample in a study of blood T cell repertoires in COVID-19. The method was immunoSEQ multiplex PCR; TCRdb's version includes in-frame clones alone and lacks a portion of them. Here the sample spans approximately 200,000 clones, 65% to 90% being singletons. Sequenced input: PBMCs or T cells enriched from blood (not recorded which). The source is a woman younger than 45 who had been exposed to COVID-19. Each CDR3 is given with its conserved first and last residue. The order of the fields is J gene, V gene, CDR3 length, D gene, CDR3 protein, CDR3 DNA. The D gene is left open where the match is weak.

>TRBJ2-1|TRBV2|16|TRBD2
CASRKIAGGLRNEQFF
TGTGCCAGCAGGAAAATAGCGGGGGGGTTACGCAATGAGCAGTTCTTC
>TRBJ2-6|TRBV5-8|13|-
CASGQSGANVLTF
TGTGCCAGTGGACAATCTGGGGCCAACGTCCTGACTTTC
>TRBJ1-6|TRBV30|17|TRBD1
CAWAPGQGSSYNSPLHF
TGTGCCTGGGCACCGGGACAGGGAAGCTCCTATAATTCACCCCTCCACTTT
>TRBJ1-1|TRBV5-6|13|-
CASSPAGNTEAFF
TGTGCCAGCAGCCCAGCAGGTAACACTGAAGCTTTCTTT
>TRBJ1-4|TRBV3-1/TRBV3-2|16|TRBD1
CASSQADRGRSEKLFF
TGTGCCAGCAGCCAAGCGGACAGGGGGCGAAGTGAAAAACTGTTTTTT
>TRBJ1-1|TRBV7-8|13|TRBD1
CASRRQGNTEAFF
TGTGCCAGCAGGCGACAGGGGAACACTGAAGCTTTCTTT
>TRBJ1-6|TRBV18|15|-
CASSPVSGGDSPLHF
TGTGCCAGCTCCCCCGTGTCCGGGGGGGATTCACCCCTCCACTTT
>TRBJ2-3|TRBV29-1|13|TRBD1
CSVDYGTGDTQYF
TGCAGCGTTGACTACGGGACAGGGGATACGCAGTATTTT
>TRBJ2-2|TRBV7-9|13|-
CASSLEGPGELFF
TGTGCCAGCAGCTTGGAGGGCCCCGGGGAGCTGTTTTTT
>TRBJ1-4|TRBV9|17|TRBD1
CASSVGQGGATNEKLFF
TGTGCCAGCAGCGTAGGACAGGGAGGTGCAACTAATGAAAAACTGTTTTTT
>TRBJ2-3|TRBV2|13|-
CASSSQNTDTQYF
TGTGCCAGCAGTTCTCAGAACACAGATACGCAGTATTTT
>TRBJ2-7|TRBV6-5|15|TRBD2
CASSRGTSEDYEQYF
TGTGCCAGCAGTCGAGGGACTAGCGAGGACTACGAGCAGTACTTC
>TRBJ1-2|TRBV5-4|14|-
CASSLAGVDYGYTF
TGTGCCAGCAGCTTGGCCGGGGTGGACTATGGCTACACCTTC
>TRBJ2-7|TRBV9|16|TRBD1
CASSVNRQGDPYEQYF
TGTGCCAGCAGCGTAAACAGACAGGGTGACCCCTACGAGCAGTACTTC
>TRBJ1-1|TRBV6-5|14|-
CASSYGRGLTEAFF
TGTGCCAGCAGTTATGGTCGGGGTTTAACTGAAGCTTTCTTT
>TRBJ1-2|TRBV29-1|12|-
CSGKVGAGGYTF
TGCAGCGGGAAGGTTGGTGCCGGGGGCTACACCTTC
>TRBJ1-5|TRBV2|14|TRBD1
CASREQGANQPQHF
TGTGCCAGCAGGGAACAGGGGGCCAATCAGCCCCAGCATTTT
>TRBJ1-4|TRBV11-2|17|TRBD1
CASSPVPGQGSKEKLFF
TGTGCCAGCAGCCCAGTCCCGGGACAGGGCTCGAAGGAAAAACTGTTTTTT